The 13 T cell receptor beta chains below come from one sample, sequenced in a study of beta chain features in type 1 diabetes. Sequencing targeted expressed TCRB transcripts, as all isolated RNA had been reverse transcribed. TCRdb's table, derived via immunoSEQ multiplex PCR, lists solely in-frame clones and lacks some. Of hundreds of thousands of clones listed, 68% are singletons. The sample comprised naive CD4+ T cells from blood. These receptors were taken from a man under 40 in good health.

This chain uses TRBV7-2 with TRBJ2-1; D remains ambiguous. This CDR3 spans 14 amino acids. Looked up from germline, CDR1 is SGHTA and CDR2 is FQGNSA. Trimming left V 3 bases short and J 7 bases short, with 13 bases between. The CDR3 protein is CASSFSFMENEQFF. The DNA for the CDR3 is TGTGCCAGCAGCTTCTCCTTTATGGAGAATGAGCAGTTCTTC.

In nucleotides, the CDR3 is TGTGCCAGCATAGCCGGACCAACGACCACTGAAGCTTTCTTT. Residues: CASIAGPTTTEAFF. This rearrangement joins TRBV5-4 to TRBJ1-1; D is undetermined. Germline V gene sequence: CDR1 SGHNT, CDR2 YYREEE (reference sequence). With 6 bases removed from V and 4 bases from J, the gap between germline ends came to 16 bases. The CDR3 contains 14 residues.

The rearrangement uses TRBV30 and TRBJ1-6, with D perhaps TRBD1 (6 bases). The CDR3 spans 17 residues. Deletions cut 4 bases from V and 0 bases from J, with 16 bases between. Germline V gene lookup returns CDR1 GTSNPN and CDR2 SVGIG (reference sequence). The DNA for the CDR3 is TGTGCCTGGACCCAGGGGATCCTAAGCTCCTATAATTCACCCCTCCACTTT. This gives the protein CAWTQGILSSYNSPLHF. Variable domain in full (rest from reference TRBV30 and TRBJ1-6): SQTIHQWPATLVQPVGSPLSLECTVEGTSNPNLYWYRQAAGRGLQLLFYSVGIGQISSEVPQNLSASRPQDRQFILSSKKLLLSDSGFYLCAWTQGILSSYNSPLHFGNGTRLTVT.

A few counts support this clone. V and J are TRBV25-1 and TRBJ2-7, with a tentative D call TRBD2 (5 bases). Per the germline V gene, CDR1 is MGHDK and CDR2 is SYGVNS. This CDR3 region has 11 residues. The V gene lost 3 bases and the J gene lost 7 bases, with 7 bases spanning the gap. CDR3 region: CASSDRREQYF. DNA of the CDR3: TGTGCCAGCAGTGATAGGAGGGAGCAGTACTTC.

This clone turned up a few times. V gene TRBV14 combines with J gene TRBJ2-5; D is ambiguous. The V end lost 0 bases, the J end lost 7 bases, and 3 bases lay between the germline ends. Per germline, CDR1 SGHDN and CDR2 FVKESK. The CDR3 length is 11 residues. CDR3 sequence: CASSQERTQYF. The CDR3 bases are TGTGCCAGCAGCCAAGAGAGGACCCAGTACTTC.

This clone was observed a few times. The V call is TRBV29-1, the J call TRBJ2-7; no firm D call. The CDR3 has 13 residues. CDR1 and CDR2 from the germline V gene are SQVTM and ANQGSEA. V lost 5 bases, J lost 1 base, and 12 bases lay in between. CDR3 DNA: TGCAGCGTTCCCGGGCTGGGGTCCTACGAGCAGTACTTC. Translated, it gives CSVPGLGSYEQYF.

This rearrangement joins TRBV30 to TRBJ2-7, with D possibly matching TRBD2 (5 bases). This CDR3 is built from 13 residues. Germline CDR1 reads GTSNPN; CDR2 reads SVGIG (reference sequence). CDR3 in amino acids: CASKNPGIHEQYF. In DNA form, the CDR3 reads TGTGCGAGCAAGAATCCGGGGATCCACGAGCAGTACTTC.

This clone has just a few counts. The genes are TRBV29-1 and TRBJ2-5; TRBD2 matches 8 bases. This CDR3 is built from 13 residues. Germline V gives CDR1 SQVTM, CDR2 ANQGSEA. V shed 8 bases and J 4 bases; nucleotides not matched to a gene: 9. The CDR3 reads CSFKRGRIETQYF. The CDR3 coding sequence is TGCAGCTTCAAGCGGGGGAGGATAGAGACCCAGTACTTC.

The CDR3 DNA follows: TGTGCCAGCAGCCAGACCATGGGCATCACCACCCGAACTAGCGGGATGGAGACCCAGTACTTC. This gives the protein CASSQTMGITTRTSGMETQYF. This chain links TRBV14 with TRBJ2-5; 10 bases agree with TRBD2. The CDR3 runs to 21 residues. J gave up 5 bases and V 3 bases, and 24 bases lay outside the gene matches. Germline lookup yields CDR1 SGHDN and CDR2 FVKESK. Full variable domain (remainder filled in from reference TRBV14 and TRBJ2-5): EAGVTQFPSHSVIEKGQTVTLRCDPISGHDNLYWYRRVMGKEIKFLLHFVKESKQDESGMPNNRFLAERTGGTYSTLKVQPAELEDSGVYFCASSQTMGITTRTSGMETQYFGPGTRLLVL.

V and J are TRBV29-1 and TRBJ2-3, with 13 bases matching TRBD2. Germline V gene sequence: CDR1 SQVTM, CDR2 ANQGSEA. V lost 4 bases and J lost 11; bases outside the gene matches: 12. The CDR3 consists of 15 residues. The CDR3, as DNA: TGCAGCGTTGGGATGGGACTAGCGGGGCCCTCCCGGCAGTATTTT. It translates to CSVGMGLAGPSRQYF.

The chain joins TRBV7-2 to TRBJ2-4; 7 positions agree with TRBD1. The CDR3 runs 16 residues. V lost 7 bases, J lost 0 bases, and 9 bases stayed unmatched. Germline V gives CDR1 SGHTA, CDR2 FQGNSA. The CDR3 coding sequence is TGTGCCAGCACCCGCCGGACAGGCCTAGCCAAAAACATTCAGTACTTC. It is translated as CASTRRTGLAKNIQYF.

In this sample, this clone turned up a few times. This chain joins TRBV7-9 and TRBJ2-6; no firm D call. CDR3 length equals 16 residues. Trimming removed 5 bases at V and 0 bases at J, with 11 bases between. The germline V gene encodes CDR1 SEHNR and CDR2 FQNEAQ (reference sequence). The CDR3 is CASSLRPSSGANVLTF. CDR3 nucleotide sequence: TGTGCCAGCAGCCTGAGACCGAGCTCTGGGGCCAACGTCCTGACTTTC.

The chain carries TRBV7-2 and TRBJ2-6, with unresolved D. Germline V gene lookup returns CDR1 SGHTA and CDR2 FQGNSA. Between the trimmed V and J ends, which lost 5 bases and 4 bases, there was a span of 12 bases. CDR3 length: 15 amino acids. The CDR3 DNA follows: TGTGCCAGCAGCCCAAGTATGGTCGGGGCCAACGTCCTGACTTTC. This gives the protein CASSPSMVGANVLTF.